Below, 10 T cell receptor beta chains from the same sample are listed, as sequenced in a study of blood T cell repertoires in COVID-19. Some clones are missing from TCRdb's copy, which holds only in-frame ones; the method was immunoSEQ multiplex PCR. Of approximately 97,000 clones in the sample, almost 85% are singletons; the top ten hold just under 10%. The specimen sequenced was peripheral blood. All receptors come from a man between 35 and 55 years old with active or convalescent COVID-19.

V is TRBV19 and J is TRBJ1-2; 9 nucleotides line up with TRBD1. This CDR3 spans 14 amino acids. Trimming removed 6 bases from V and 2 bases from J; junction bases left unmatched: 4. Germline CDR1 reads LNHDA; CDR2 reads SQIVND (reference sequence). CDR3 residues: CASRKDRGNYGYTF. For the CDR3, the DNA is TGTGCCAGTAGGAAGGACAGGGGAAACTATGGCTACACCTTC. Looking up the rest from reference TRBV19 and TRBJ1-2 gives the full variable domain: DGGITQSPKYLFRKEGQNVTLSCEQNLNHDAMYWYRQDPGQGLRLIYYSQIVNDFQKGDIAEGYSVSREKKESFPLTVTSAQKNPTAFYLCASRKDRGNYGYTFGSGTRLTVV.

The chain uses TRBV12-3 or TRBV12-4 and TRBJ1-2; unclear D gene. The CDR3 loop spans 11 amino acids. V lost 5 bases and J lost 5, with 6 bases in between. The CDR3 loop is CASSPVYGYTF. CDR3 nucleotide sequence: TGTGCCAGCAGTCCCGTATATGGCTACACCTTC.

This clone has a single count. CDR3 bases: TGCAGTGCTAGAGCGCGGGACGAGCAGTACTTC. This encodes CSARARDEQYF. This chain uses TRBV20-1 with TRBJ2-7; tentative D call: TRBD2 (5 bases). CDR1 and CDR2 (germline): DFQATT, SNEGSKA (reference sequence). CDR3 length: 11 amino acids. V lost 1 base and J lost 5, with 6 bases in between.

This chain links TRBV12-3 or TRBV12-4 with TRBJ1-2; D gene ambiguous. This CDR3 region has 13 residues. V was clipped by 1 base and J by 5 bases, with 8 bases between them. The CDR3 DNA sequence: TGTGCCAGCAGTTTAGAGCAACAGTATGGCTACACCTTC. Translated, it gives CASSLEQQYGYTF.

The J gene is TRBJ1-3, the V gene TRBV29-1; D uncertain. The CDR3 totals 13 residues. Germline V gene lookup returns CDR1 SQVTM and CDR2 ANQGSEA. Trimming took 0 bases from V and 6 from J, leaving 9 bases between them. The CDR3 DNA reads TGCAGCGTTGAAGATCGGACTGCAAACACCATATATTTT. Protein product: CSVEDRTANTIYF.

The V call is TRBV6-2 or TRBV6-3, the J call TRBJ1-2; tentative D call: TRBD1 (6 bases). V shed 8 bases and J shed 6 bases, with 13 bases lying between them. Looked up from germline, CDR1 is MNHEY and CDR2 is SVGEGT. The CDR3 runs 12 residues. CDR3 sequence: CASRQGGDGYTF. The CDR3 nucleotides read TGTGCCAGCCGCCAAGGGGGGGATGGCTACACCTTC.

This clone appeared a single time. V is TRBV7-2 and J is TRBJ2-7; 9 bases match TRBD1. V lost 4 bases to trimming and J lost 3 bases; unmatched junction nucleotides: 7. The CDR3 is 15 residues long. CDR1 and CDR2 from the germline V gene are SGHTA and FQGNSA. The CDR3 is CASSSMGTGFYEQYF. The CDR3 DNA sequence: TGTGCCAGCAGCTCAATGGGGACAGGGTTCTACGAGCAGTACTTC.

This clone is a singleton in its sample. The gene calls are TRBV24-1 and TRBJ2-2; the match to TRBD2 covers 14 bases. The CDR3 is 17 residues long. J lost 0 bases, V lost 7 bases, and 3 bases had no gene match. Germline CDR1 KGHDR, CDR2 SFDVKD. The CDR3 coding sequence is TGTGCCACCAGCCGGACTAGCGGGGGGTCGAACACCGGGGAGCTGTTTTTT. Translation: CATSRTSGGSNTGELFF.

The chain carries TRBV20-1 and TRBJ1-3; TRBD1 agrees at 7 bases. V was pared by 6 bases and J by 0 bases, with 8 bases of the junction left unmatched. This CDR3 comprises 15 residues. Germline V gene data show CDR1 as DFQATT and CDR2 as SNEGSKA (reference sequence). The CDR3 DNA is TGCAGTGCCAGTACGGGACAGCTCTCTGGAAACACCATATATTTT. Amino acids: CSASTGQLSGNTIYF.

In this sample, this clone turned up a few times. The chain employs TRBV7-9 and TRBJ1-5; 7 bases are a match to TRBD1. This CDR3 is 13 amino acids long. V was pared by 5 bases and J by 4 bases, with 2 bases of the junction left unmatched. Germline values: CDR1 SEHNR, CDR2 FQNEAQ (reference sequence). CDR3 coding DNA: TGTGCCAGCAGCCAGACAGGGAATCAGCCCCAGCATTTT. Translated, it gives CASSQTGNQPQHF.